These 5 T cell receptor beta chains came from one sample sequenced in a study of radiation and T cells in renal cell carcinoma. Time point specified: blood 2 weeks post-SBRT. As to treatment: 15 Gy SBRT to primary tumor, nephrectomy 4 weeks later. Data came from immunoSEQ multiplex PCR; TCRdb stores just in-frame clones and leaves some out. The sample includes about 130,000 clones, about 88% of them seen just once. This specimen was blood, taken from a patient whose treatment included radiotherapy and nephrectomy. All receptors derive from a woman in her seventies with renal cell carcinoma.

The CDR3 region is CASSNLQLGYTF. CDR3 nucleotide sequence: TGTGCCAGTAGTAATCTCCAGTTAGGCTACACCTTC. V gene TRBV19 combines with J gene TRBJ1-2, with D hard to call. Germline V CDR1 and CDR2: LNHDA, SQIVND (reference sequence). CDR3 length: 12 residues. Trimming removed 4 bases from V and 8 bases from J, with 11 bases in between.

The V and J genes are TRBV5-1 and TRBJ1-1; 7 bases fit TRBD1. CDR1 and CDR2 from the germline V gene are SGHRS and YFSETQ. This CDR3 is 15 amino acids long. J gave up 0 bases and V 4 bases, and 6 bases lay outside the gene matches. CDR3 in amino acids: CASSTQTGLNTEAFF. The CDR3 DNA is TGCGCCAGCAGCACCCAGACAGGGCTGAACACTGAAGCTTTCTTT.

The rearrangement joins TRBV27 to TRBJ2-7, with D perhaps TRBD1 (6 bases). The CDR3 is made up of 15 amino acids. Trimming cost V 2 bases and J 3 bases, with 14 bases left between them. The germline gives CDR1 MNHEY, CDR2 SMNVEV (reference sequence). The CDR3 spells CASSLTVGRGYEQYF. CDR3 sequence (DNA): TGTGCCAGCAGTTTAACGGTTGGCAGGGGCTACGAGCAGTACTTC.

CDR3 nucleotides: TGTGCCAGCACCACCCTCGTGGGGGGGGGAAATGAGCAGTTCTTC. Its protein product is CASTTLVGGGNEQFF. This chain uses TRBV7-9 with TRBJ2-1; TRBD2 aligns across 7 bases. J was trimmed by 7 bases and V by 7 bases; bases with no gene match: 13. Germline V CDR1 and CDR2: SEHNR, FQNEAQ (reference sequence). The CDR3 totals 15 residues.

Only one count was recorded for this clone. The chain is built from TRBV16 and TRBJ1-4; possible D gene TRBD1, 6 bases. Per the germline V gene, CDR1 is KGHSY and CDR2 is FQNENV. This CDR3 has 14 amino acids. With 3 bases removed from V and 8 bases from J, the gap between germline ends came to 13 bases. CDR3 region: CASSHDRNREKLFF. The CDR3 DNA is TGTGCCAGCAGCCACGACAGGAACCGCGAAAAACTGTTTTTT. Looking up the rest from reference TRBV16 and TRBJ1-4 gives the full variable domain: GEEVAQTPKHLVRGEGQKAKLYCAPIKGHSYVFWYQQVLKNEFKFLISFQNENVFDETGMPKERFSAKCLPNSPCSLEIQATKLEDSAVYFCASSHDRNREKLFFGSGTQLSVL.